The clone carrying this T cell receptor (beta chain) was counted a few times. As yet, its antigen is unknown. CDR3 length: 16 residues. Trimming took 4 bases from V and 5 from J; bases not matched to a gene: 13. Germline loops: CDR1 ENHRY, CDR2 SYGVKD. This specimen comes from a study of T cells in Graves' hyperthyroidism and ophthalmopathy. Study-wide findings and caveats: Onset of ophthalmopathy came a median approximately 6.5 months after the model predicted it. The blood repertoire included most of the expanded thyroid clonotypes above 0.001.

Amplification yielded TCR beta CDR3 regions, with RNA transcripts as the source. A set of HTBI primers served as the primers for a first-round RT-PCR of the TCR CDR3. TCRdb analysed the multiplex PCR reads with MiXCR anew, one entry per CDR3 protein. The sample records 390,000 or so distinct CDR3 sequences, roughly 14% being singletons. This TCR was sampled from a man between 18 and 35 years old with Graves' ophthalmopathy. The sample consisted of blood. This rearrangement joins TRBV10-3 to TRBJ2-7; 8 bases map to TRBD2. The CDR3 bases are TGTGCCATCAGTGCGGCAGAGCGGGAGATTGGCAACGAGCAGTACTTC. Amino acids: CAISAAEREIGNEQYF.